This T cell receptor (beta chain) was observed in a study of T cells after yellow fever vaccination. TCRdb fed the 5' RACE reads into MiXCR, producing one record per CDR3 protein. The sample consists of 400,000 or so distinct CDR3 sequences, about 6% of them appearing once. There are many counts of this clonotype. The sequencing here drew on PBMCs, taken 5 days after the yellow fever booster vaccination. The receptor's source is a young man who received the YFV17D yellow fever vaccine.

CDR3 bases: TGTGCCAGCACTCGGGTCACTGAAGCTTTCTTT. It yields the protein CASTRVTEAFF. This chain joins TRBV12-3 or TRBV12-4 and TRBJ1-1, with no clear D. V was cut by 7 bases and J by 4 bases, with 7 bases left in between. The CDR3 extends over 11 amino acids.